This TCR beta chain was sequenced for a study of T cell changes during pregnancy in multiple sclerosis. This CDR3 region has 12 residues. The V gene end was trimmed by 9 bases and the J gene end by 6 bases; junction bases not matched to a gene: 3. Germline V gene lookup returns CDR1 SEHNR and CDR2 FQNEAQ (reference sequence). Generated by immunoSEQ multiplex PCR, the TCRdb table keeps only in-frame clones and is missing some. The table includes about 60,000 clones, approximately 95% detected once. A single count supports this clone. The sequencing here drew on CD8+ T cells from peripheral blood mononuclear cells, taken in the second trimester of pregnancy. The rearrangement uses TRBV7-9 and TRBJ2-1, with 9 positions matching TRBD2. The TCR comes from a female donor with multiple sclerosis, enrolled in a pregnancy study. CDR3 in amino acids: CASASGINEQFF. The CDR3 nucleotides read TGTGCCAGTGCTAGCGGGATCAATGAGCAGTTCTTC.